This TCR beta chain appears in the sequencing data of a study of blood T cell repertoires in COVID-19. As for the study in general: Both acute and convalescent COVID-19 samples were obtained from the United States, Italy and Spain. The cDNA or gDNA used as material had been derived from T cells, B-cell-depleted T cells, or PBMCs.

The V gene lost 1 base and the J gene lost 0 bases, with 12 bases spanning the gap. The germline V gene has CDR1 SNHLY and CDR2 FYNNEI. The CDR3 covers 16 residues. Profiling relied on immunoSEQ multiplex PCR, and the TCRdb table lists in-frame clones only, not all of them. The sample lists 100,000 to 150,000 clones; 85% to 90% were seen once. This sequence joins TRBV2 and TRBJ1-1; D not certain. The sequenced sample consisted of peripheral blood. This receptor was obtained from a man between 65 and 79 years old who had recovered from COVID-19. CDR3 protein: CASSEEVGSLNTEAFF. The CDR3 nucleotides read TGTGCCAGCAGTGAAGAGGTGGGGAGCTTGAACACTGAAGCTTTCTTT. Supplemented by reference TRBV2 and TRBJ1-1, the full variable domain reads EPEVTQTPSHQVTQMGQEVILRCVPISNHLYFYWYRQILGQKVEFLVSFYNNEISEKSEIFDDQFSVERPDGSNFTLKIRSTKLEDSAMYFCASSEEVGSLNTEAFFGQGTRLTVV.